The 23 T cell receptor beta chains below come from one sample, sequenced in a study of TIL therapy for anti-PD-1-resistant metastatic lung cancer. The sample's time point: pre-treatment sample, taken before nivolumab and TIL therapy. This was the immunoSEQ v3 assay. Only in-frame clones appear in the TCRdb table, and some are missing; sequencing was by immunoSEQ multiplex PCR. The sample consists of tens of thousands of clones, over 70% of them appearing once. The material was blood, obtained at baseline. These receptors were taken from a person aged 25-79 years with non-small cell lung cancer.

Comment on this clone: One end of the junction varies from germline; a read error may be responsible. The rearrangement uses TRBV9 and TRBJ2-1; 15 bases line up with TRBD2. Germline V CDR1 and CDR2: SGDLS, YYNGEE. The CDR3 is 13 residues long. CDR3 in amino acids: CASGLAGGNGQFF. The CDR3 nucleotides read TGTGCCAGCGGACTAGCGGGGGGGAATGGGCAGTTCTTC.

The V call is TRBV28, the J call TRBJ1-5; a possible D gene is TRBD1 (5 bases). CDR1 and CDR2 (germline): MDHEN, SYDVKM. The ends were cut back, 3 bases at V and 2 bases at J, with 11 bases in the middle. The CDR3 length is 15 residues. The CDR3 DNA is TGTGCCAGCAGTTTGCCCAGGGTAGGCAATCAGCCCCAGCATTTT. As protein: CASSLPRVGNQPQHF.

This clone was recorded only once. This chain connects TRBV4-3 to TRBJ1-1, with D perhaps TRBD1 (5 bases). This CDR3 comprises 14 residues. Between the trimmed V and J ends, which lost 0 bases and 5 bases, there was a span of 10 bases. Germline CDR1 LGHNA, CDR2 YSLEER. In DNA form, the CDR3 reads TGCGCCAGCAGCCAAGAATGGGGCTTTACTGAAGCTTTCTTT. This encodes CASSQEWGFTEAFF.

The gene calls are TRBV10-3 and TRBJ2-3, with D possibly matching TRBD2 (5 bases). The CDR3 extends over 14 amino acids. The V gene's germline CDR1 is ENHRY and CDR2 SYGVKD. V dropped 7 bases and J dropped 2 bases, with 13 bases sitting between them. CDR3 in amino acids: CAIMGSEDTDTQYF. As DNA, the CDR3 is TGTGCCATCATGGGGAGTGAGGACACAGATACGCAGTATTTT.

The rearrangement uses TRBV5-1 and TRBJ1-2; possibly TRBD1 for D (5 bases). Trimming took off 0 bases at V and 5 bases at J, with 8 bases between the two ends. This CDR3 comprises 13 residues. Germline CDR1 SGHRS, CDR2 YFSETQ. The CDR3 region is CASSLDDSYGYTF. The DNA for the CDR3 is TGCGCCAGCAGCTTGGACGACAGTTATGGCTACACCTTC.

This CDR3 reads CASSVETSDYEQYF. In DNA, the CDR3 is TGTGCCAGCAGTGTGGAGACTAGCGATTACGAGCAGTACTTC. The chain recombines TRBV2 with TRBJ2-7, with 8 nucleotides matching TRBD2. The V gene's germline CDR1 is SNHLY and CDR2 FYNNEI. V trimming: 4 bases; J trimming: 4 bases; junction bases outside the gene matches: 6. The CDR3 consists of 14 residues.

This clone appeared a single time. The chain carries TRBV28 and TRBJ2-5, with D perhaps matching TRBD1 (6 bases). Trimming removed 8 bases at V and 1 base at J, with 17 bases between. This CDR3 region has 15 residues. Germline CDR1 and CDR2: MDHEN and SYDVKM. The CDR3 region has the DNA TGTGCCAGCTCCCCTTACGGGACACCCCAAGAGACCCAGTACTTC. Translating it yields CASSPYGTPQETQYF.

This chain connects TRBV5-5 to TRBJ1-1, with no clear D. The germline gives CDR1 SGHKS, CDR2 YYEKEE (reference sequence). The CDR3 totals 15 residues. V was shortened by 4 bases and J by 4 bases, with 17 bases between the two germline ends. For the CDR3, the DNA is TGTGCCAGCAGCCTTTGGGGTGAGGGTACCACTGAAGCTTTCTTT. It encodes CASSLWGEGTTEAFF.

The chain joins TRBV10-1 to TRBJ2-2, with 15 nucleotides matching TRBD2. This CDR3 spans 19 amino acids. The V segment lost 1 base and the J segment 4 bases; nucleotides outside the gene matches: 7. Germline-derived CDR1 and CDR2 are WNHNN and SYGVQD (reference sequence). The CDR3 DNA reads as TGCGCCAGCAGTGAGTGGACTAGCGGGGGGGTAAGGTGCACCGGGGAGCTGTTTTTT. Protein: CASSEWTSGGVRCTGELFF.

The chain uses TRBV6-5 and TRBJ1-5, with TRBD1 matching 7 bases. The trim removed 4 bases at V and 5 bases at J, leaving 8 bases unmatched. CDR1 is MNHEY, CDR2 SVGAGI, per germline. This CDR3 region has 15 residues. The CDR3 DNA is TGTGCCAGCAGTTCATACAGGGGCCCGGATCAGCCCCAGCATTTT. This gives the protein CASSSYRGPDQPQHF.

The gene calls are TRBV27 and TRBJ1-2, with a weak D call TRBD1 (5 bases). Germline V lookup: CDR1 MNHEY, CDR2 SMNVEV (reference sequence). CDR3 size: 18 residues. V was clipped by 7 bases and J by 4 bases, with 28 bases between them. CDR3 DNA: TGTGCCAGCATCGAAAGAGGGGAGGGGAGGGTATCTGGCTATGGCTACACCTTC. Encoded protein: CASIERGEGRVSGYGYTF.

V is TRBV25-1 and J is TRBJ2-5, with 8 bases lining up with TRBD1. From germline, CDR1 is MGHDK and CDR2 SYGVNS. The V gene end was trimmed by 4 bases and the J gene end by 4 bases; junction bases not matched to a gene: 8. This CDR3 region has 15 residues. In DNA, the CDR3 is TGTGCCAGCAGTGTTAACAGGGGGAGAGGAGAGACCCAGTACTTC. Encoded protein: CASSVNRGRGETQYF.

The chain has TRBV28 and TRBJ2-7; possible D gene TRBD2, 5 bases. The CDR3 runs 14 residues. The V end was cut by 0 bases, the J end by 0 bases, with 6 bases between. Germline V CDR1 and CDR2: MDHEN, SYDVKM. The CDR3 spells CASSLWGSSYEQYF. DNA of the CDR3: TGTGCCAGCAGTTTATGGGGGAGCTCCTACGAGCAGTACTTC.

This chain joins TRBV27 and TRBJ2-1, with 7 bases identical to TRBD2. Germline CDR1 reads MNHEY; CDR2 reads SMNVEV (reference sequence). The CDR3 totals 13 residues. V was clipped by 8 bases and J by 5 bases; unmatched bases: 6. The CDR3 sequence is CASGAGGNNEQFF. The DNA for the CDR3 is TGTGCCAGCGGGGCCGGGGGGAACAATGAGCAGTTCTTC.

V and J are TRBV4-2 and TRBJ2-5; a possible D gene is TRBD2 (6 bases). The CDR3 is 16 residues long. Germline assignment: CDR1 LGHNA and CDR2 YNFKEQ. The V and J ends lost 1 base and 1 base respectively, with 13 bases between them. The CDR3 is CASSQGGERLQETQYF. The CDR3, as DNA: TGTGCCAGCAGCCAAGGGGGGGAGAGACTCCAAGAGACCCAGTACTTC.

CDR3 sequence: CASSPQDREDTQYF. The DNA of the CDR3 is TGTGCCAGCAGCCCCCAGGACAGGGAAGATACGCAGTATTTT. The rearrangement uses TRBV5-4 and TRBJ2-3; 8 bases agree with TRBD1. Germline V gene lookup returns CDR1 SGHNT and CDR2 YYREEE (reference sequence). Losses at the gene ends were 4 bases for V and 5 bases for J; bases not matched to a gene: 6. The CDR3 has 14 residues.

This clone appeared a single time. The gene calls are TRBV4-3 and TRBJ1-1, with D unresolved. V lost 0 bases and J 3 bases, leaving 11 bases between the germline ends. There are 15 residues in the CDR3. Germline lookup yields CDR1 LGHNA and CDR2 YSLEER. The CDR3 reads CASSQDWALDTEAFF. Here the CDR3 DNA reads TGCGCCAGCAGCCAAGATTGGGCTTTAGACACTGAAGCTTTCTTT.

CDR3 sequence reads: CASSVDTERYGYTF. As DNA, the CDR3 is TGTGCCAGCAGCGTAGATACCGAGAGATATGGCTACACCTTC. The gene calls are TRBV9 and TRBJ1-2; unclear D gene. V lost 0 bases and J 5 bases, leaving 11 bases between the germline ends. This CDR3 region has 14 residues. Germline V CDR1 and CDR2: SGDLS, YYNGEE.

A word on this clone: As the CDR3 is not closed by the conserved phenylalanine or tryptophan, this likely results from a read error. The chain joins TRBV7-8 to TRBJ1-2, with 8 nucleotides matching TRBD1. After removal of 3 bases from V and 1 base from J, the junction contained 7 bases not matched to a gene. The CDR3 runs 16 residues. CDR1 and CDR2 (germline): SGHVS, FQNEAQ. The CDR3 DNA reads TGTGCCAGCAGCTTTCAGGGGGCTGGCTATAACTATGGCTACACCCTC. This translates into CASSFQGAGYNYGYTL.

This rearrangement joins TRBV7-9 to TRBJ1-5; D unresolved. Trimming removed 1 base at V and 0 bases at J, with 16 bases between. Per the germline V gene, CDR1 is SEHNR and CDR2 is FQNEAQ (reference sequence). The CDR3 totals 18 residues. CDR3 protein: CASSLVSLGSGSNQPQHF. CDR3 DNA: TGTGCCAGCAGCTTAGTTTCTTTGGGATCGGGTAGCAATCAGCCCCAGCATTTT.

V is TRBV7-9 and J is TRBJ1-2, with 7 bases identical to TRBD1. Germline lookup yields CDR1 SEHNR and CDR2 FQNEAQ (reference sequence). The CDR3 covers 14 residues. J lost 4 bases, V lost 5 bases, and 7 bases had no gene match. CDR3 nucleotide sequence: TGTGCCAGCAGCCCAGGGGGTCCCCTCTATGGCTACACCTTC. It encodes CASSPGGPLYGYTF.

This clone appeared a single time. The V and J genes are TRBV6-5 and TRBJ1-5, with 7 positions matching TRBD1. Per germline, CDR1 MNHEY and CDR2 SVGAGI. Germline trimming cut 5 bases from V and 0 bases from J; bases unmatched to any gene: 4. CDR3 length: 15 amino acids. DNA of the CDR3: TGTGCCAGCAGTCCGGGACAGTATAGCAATCAGCCCCAGCATTTT. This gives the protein CASSPGQYSNQPQHF.

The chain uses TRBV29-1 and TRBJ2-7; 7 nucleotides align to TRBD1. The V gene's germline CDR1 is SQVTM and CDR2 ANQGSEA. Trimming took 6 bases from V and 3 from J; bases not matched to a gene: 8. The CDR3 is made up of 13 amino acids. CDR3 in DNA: TGCAGCGTGCGCCGGGACAGCTTCTACGAGCAGTACTTC. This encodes CSVRRDSFYEQYF.